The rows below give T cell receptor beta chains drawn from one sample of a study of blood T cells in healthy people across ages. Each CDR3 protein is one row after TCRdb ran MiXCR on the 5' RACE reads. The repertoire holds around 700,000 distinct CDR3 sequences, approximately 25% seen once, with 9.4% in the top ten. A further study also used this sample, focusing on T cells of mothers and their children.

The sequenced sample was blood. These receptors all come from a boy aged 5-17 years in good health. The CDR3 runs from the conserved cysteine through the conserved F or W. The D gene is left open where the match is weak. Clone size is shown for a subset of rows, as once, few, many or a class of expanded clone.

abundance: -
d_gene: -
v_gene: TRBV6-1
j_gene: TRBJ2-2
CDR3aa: CASSEELATGELFF
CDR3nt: TGTGCCAGCAGTGAAGAGTTAGCCACCGGGGAGCTGTTTTTT

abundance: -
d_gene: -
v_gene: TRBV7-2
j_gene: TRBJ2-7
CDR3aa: CASSYRAAYEQYF
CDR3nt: TGTGCCAGCAGCTACAGGGCCGCCTACGAGCAGTACTTC

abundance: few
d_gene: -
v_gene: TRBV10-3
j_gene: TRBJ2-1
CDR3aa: CAIREKGDNEQFF
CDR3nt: TGTGCCATCAGGGAGAAGGGAGACAATGAGCAGTTCTTC

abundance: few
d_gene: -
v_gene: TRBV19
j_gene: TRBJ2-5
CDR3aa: CASSMDRQETQYF
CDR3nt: TGTGCCAGTAGTATGGACCGGCAAGAGACCCAGTACTTC

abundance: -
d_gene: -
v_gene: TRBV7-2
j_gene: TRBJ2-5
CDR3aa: CASSLNRQVQETQYF
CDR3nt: TGTGCCAGCAGCTTAAATAGACAGGTTCAAGAGACCCAGTACTTC

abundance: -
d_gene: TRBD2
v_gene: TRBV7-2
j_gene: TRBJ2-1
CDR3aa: CASSLLPSGSSNEQFF
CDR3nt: TGTGCCAGCAGCTTATTACCCAGCGGGAGTTCTAATGAGCAGTTCTTC

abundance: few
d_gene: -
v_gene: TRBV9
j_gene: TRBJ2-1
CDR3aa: CASSGGGGSPFF
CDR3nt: TGTGCCAGCAGCGGGGGAGGGGGGAGTCCGTTCTTC

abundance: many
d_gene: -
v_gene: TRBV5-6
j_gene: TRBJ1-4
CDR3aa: CASSLGQFNEKLFF
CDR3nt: TGTGCCAGCAGCTTAGGACAGTTTAATGAAAAACTGTTTTTT

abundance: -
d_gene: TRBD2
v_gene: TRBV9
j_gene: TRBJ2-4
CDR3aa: CASSVEAGGPQNIQYF
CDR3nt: TGTGCCAGCAGCGTAGAAGCGGGGGGGCCGCAAAACATTCAGTACTTC

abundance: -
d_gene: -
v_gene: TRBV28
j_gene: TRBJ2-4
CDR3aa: CTSGGNDAKNIQYF
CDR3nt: TGTACCAGCGGCGGGAACGACGCCAAAAACATTCAGTACTTC

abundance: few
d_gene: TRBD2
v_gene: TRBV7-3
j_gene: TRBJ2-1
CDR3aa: CASSRLADSYNEQFF
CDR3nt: TGTGCCAGCAGCCGACTAGCAGACTCCTACAATGAGCAGTTCTTC

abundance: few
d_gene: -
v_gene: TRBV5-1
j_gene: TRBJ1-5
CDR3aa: CASSLARDNQPQHF
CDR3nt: TGCGCCAGCAGCTTGGCCAGGGATAATCAGCCCCAGCATTTT

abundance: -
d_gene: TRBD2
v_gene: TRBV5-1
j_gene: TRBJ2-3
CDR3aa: CASSVSSGSRTDTQYF
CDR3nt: TGCGCCAGCAGCGTATCTAGCGGGAGTAGGACAGATACGCAGTATTTT

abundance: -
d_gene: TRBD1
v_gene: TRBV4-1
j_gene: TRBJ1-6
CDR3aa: CASSQVGLATGSRQLHF
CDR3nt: TGCGCCAGCAGCCAAGTCGGGCTTGCGACAGGGAGTCGGCAACTCCACTTT

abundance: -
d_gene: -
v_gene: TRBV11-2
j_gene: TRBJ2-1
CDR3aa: CASSLDPQDEQFF
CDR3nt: TGTGCCAGCAGCTTAGATCCGCAGGACGAGCAGTTCTTC

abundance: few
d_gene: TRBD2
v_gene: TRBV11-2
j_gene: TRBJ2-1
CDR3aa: CASRPRGGNEQFF
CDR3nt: TGTGCCAGCAGGCCTCGGGGGGGCAATGAGCAGTTCTTC

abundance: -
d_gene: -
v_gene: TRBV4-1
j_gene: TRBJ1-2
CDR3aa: CASSQDEVGDYGYTF
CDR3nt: TGCGCCAGCAGCCAAGATGAAGTGGGGGACTATGGCTACACCTTC

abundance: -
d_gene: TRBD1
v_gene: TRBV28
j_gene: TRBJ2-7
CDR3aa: CASSFTGGNHEQYF
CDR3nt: TGTGCCAGCAGTTTTACAGGGGGCAATCACGAGCAGTACTTC

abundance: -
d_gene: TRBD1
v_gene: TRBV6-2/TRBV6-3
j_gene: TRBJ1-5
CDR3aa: CASSLFAGTGNNQPQHF
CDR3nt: TGTGCCAGCAGTTTATTTGCTGGGACAGGGAACAATCAGCCCCAGCACTTT

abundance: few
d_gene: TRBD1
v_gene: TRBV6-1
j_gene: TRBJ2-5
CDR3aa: CASIPRGQLRETQYF
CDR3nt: TGTGCCAGCATCCCAAGGGGACAGCTCCGAGAGACCCAGTACTTC

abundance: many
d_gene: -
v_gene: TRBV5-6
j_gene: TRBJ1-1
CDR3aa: CASSLQGTNTEAFF
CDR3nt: TGTGCCAGCAGCTTGCAGGGAACGAACACTGAAGCTTTCTTT